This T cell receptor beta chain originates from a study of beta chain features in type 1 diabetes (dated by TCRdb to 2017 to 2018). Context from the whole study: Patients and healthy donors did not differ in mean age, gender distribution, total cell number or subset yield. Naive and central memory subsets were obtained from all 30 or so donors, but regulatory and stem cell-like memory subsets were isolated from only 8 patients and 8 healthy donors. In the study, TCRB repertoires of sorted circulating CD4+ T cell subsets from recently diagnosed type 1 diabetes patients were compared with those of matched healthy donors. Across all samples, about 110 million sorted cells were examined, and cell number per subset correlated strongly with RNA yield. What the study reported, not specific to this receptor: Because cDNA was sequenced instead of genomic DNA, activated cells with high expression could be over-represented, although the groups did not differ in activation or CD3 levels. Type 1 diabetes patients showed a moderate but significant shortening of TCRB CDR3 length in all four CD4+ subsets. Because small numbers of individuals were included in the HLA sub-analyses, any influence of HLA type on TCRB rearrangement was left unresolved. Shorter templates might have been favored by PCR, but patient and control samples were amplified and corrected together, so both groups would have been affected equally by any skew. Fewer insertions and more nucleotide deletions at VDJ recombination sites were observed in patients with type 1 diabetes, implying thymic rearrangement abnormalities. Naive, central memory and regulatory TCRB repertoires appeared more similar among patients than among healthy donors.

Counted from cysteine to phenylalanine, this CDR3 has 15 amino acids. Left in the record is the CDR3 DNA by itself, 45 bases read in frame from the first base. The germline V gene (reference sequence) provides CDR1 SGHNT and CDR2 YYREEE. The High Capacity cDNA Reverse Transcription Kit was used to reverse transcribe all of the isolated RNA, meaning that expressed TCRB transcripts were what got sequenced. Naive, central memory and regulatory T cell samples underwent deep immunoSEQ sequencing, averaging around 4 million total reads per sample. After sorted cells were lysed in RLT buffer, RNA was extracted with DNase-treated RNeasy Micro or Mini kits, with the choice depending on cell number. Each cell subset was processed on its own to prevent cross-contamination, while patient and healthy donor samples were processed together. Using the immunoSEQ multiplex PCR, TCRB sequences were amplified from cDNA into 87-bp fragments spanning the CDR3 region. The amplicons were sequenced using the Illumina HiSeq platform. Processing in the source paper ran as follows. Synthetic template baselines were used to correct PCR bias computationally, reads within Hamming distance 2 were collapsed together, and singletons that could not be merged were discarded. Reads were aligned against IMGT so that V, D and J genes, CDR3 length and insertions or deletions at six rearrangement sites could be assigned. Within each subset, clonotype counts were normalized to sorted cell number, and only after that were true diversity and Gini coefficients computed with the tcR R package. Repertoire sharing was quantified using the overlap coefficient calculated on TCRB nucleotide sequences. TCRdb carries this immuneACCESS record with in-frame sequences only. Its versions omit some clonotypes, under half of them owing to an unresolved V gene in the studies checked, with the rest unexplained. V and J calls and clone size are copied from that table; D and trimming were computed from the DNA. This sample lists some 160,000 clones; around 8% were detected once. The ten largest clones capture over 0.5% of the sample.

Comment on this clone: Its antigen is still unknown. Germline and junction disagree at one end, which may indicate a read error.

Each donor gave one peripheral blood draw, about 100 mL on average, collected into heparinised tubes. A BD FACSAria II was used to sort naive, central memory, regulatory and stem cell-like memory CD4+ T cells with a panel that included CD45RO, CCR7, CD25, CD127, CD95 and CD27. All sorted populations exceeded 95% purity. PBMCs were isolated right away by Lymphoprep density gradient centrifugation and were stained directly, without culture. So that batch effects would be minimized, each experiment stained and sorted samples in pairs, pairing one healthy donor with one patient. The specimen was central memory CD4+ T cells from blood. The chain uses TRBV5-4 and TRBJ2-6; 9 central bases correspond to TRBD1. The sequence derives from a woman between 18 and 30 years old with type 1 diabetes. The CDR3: CASSRQGAGANVLTF. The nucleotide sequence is TGCGCCAGCAGCAGACAGGGGGCTGGGGCCAACGTCCTGACTTTC.